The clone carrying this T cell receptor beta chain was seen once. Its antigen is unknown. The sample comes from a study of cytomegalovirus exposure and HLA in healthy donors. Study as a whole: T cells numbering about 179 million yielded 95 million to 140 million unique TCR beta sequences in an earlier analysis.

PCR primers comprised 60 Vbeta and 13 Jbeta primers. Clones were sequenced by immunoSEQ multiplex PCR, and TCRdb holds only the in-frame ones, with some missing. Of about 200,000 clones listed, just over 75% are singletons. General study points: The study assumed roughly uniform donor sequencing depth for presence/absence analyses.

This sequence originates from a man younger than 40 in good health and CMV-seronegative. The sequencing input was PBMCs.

As DNA, the CDR3 is TGTGCCAGCAATCGGGGGATCCATGGCTACACCTTC. It yields the protein CASNRGIHGYTF. V and J are TRBV28 and TRBJ1-2; the D gene is possibly TRBD1 (5 bases). Germline V gene sequence: CDR1 MDHEN, CDR2 SYDVKM. The CDR3 is 12 residues long. V was shortened by 7 bases and J by 6 bases, with 12 bases between the two germline ends.